Sequencing of this TCR beta chain was carried out in a study of cytomegalovirus exposure and HLA in healthy donors. Study-wide results and caveats: Most CMV-associated TCR beta chains appeared HLA-restricted in a later analysis.

As to this clone: The antigen is unknown.

PCR employed 60 Vbeta and 13 Jbeta primers. Sequenced by immunoSEQ multiplex PCR; TCRdb stores in-frame clones only, minus some. The profile shows around 180,000 clones, 77% of them singletons. In germline, CDR1 is MNHEY, CDR2 SVGAGI. The CDR3 runs 15 residues. V was clipped by 5 bases and J by 3 bases, with 14 bases between them. The sequencing sample was made of PBMCs. This chain joins TRBV6-5 and TRBJ2-1, with D maybe TRBD1 (5 bases). The source is a woman in her 30s in good health and CMV-seropositive. The CDR3 DNA reads TGTGCCAGCAGTCCAGGACACATCCTCTACAATGAGCAGTTCTTC. It encodes CASSPGHILYNEQFF.